This T cell receptor (beta chain) originates from a study of type 1 and type 2 diabetes patients. Study as a whole: Donors were type 1 diabetes, type 2 diabetes, or nondiabetic controls.

Study outcomes and limitations: In CD4+ and CD8+ T cells, type 2 diabetes diversity exceeded type 1. Some T1D-only expanded clones might appear in more T2D or control samples.

Amplification started from genomic DNA. A primer set of 30 forward and 13 reverse primers amplified the CDR3. TCRdb redid the calling of the multiplex PCR reads with MiXCR, one entry per CDR3 protein. This sample yields under 300,000 distinct CDR3 sequences, of which more than 40% are seen a single time; roughly 13% belongs to the top ten. The CDR3 consists of 15 residues. The germline CDR1 and CDR2 sequences are SGHRS and YFSETQ. Trimming removed 3 bases from V and 9 bases from J; junction bases left unmatched: 10. As concerns this clonotype: Its antigen remains unknown.

The V gene is TRBV5-1, the J gene TRBJ2-2, with 8 nucleotides matching TRBD1. The TCR sequence derives from a man in his late teens or twenties with type 2 diabetes. Sequences were obtained from peripheral blood mononuclear cells (PBMCs). CDR3 DNA: TGCGCCAGCAGCTCCAGGGGGCCGTCAGATCGGGAGCTGTTTTTT. Its protein is CASSSRGPSDRELFF.